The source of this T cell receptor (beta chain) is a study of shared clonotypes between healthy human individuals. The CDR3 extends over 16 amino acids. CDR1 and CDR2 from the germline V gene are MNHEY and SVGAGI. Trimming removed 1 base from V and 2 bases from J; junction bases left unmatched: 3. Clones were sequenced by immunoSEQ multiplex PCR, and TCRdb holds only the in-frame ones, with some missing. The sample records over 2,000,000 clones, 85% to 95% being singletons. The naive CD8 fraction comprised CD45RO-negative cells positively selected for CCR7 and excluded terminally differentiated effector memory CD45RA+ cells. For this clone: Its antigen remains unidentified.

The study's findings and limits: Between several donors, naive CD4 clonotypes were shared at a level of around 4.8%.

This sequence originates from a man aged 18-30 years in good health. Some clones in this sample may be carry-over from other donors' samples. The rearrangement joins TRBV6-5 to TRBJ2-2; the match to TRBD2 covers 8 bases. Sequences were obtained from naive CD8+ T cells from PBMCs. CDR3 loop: CASSYYGRANTGELFF. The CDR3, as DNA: TGTGCCAGCAGTTACTACGGGAGGGCAAACACCGGGGAGCTGTTTTTT.